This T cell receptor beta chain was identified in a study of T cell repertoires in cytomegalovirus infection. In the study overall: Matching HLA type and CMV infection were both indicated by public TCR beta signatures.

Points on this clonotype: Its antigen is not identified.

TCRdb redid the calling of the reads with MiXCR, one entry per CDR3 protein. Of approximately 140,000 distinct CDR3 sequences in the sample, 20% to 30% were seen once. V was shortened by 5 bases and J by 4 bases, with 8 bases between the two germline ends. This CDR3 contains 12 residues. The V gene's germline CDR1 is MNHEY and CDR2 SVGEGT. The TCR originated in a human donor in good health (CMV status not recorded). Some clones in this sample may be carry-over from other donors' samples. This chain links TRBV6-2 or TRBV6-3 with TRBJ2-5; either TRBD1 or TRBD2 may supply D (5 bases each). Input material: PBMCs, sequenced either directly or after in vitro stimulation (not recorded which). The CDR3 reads CASSGTRETQYF. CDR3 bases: TGTGCCAGCAGTGGGACGCGAGAGACCCAGTACTTC.